The clone carrying this TCR beta chain was detected only a few times. Antigen specificity is unknown. Isolating PBMCs gave at least 6 million of these cells per sample. The sample comes from a study of blood T cells in healthy people across ages. Whole-study results and caveats: Roughly linear age-related decline in beta diversity appeared, significant by age around 42. Higher diversity, along with more naive CD4+ cells, distinguished long-lived donors from aged donors.

Then a second PCR, running roughly 7 to 11 cycles, was carried out with a sample-barcoded 5' primer and a J-beta primer mix. MiXCR was run by TCRdb on the 5' RACE reads, yielding one entry per CDR3 protein. Of 2 million or so distinct CDR3 sequences listed, around half are singletons. Trimming at V came to 2 bases and at J to 4 bases, leaving 4 bases not matched to a gene. The CDR3 sequence is 15 residues long. Germline V gene data show CDR1 as MGHRA and CDR2 as YSYEKL. The material sequenced was blood. The chain employs TRBV4-1 and TRBJ2-3; 9 bases line up with TRBD2. This clonotype originated in a woman aged 40 to 50 in good health. CDR3 nucleotides: TGCGCCAGCAGCCAACTAGCGGGGTCAGCAGATACGCAGTATTTT. As protein: CASSQLAGSADTQYF.